This entry lists 32 T cell receptor beta chains sequenced from one sample in a study of blood T cell repertoires in COVID-19. Produced via immunoSEQ multiplex PCR; TCRdb's table is partial and in-frame only. The sample gives over 400,000 clones, 86% of which show up once; approximately 1.5% is in the top ten. Sequenced material: peripheral blood. The receptors originated from a woman aged 25 to 39 with active or convalescent COVID-19.

This chain links TRBV12-3 or TRBV12-4 with TRBJ1-5, with D tentatively TRBD1 (5 bases). This CDR3 is 13 amino acids long. V lost 6 bases and J lost 4, with 10 bases in between. For the CDR3, the DNA is TGTGCCAGCAGGTGGACACCAAATCAGCCCCAGCATTTT. Residues: CASRWTPNQPQHF.

This chain joins TRBV20-1 and TRBJ2-1; D not certain. Germline V gene sequence: CDR1 DFQATT, CDR2 SNEGSKA (reference sequence). V dropped 6 bases and J dropped 5 bases, with 5 bases sitting between them. The CDR3 length is 10 residues. The CDR3 protein is CSALNNEQFF. DNA for the CDR3: TGCAGTGCATTAAACAATGAGCAGTTCTTC.

The chain is built from TRBV15 and TRBJ1-2, with 7 bases matching TRBD1. The germline gives CDR1 LNHNV, CDR2 YYDKDF (reference sequence). V lost 5 bases to trimming and J lost 10 bases; unmatched junction nucleotides: 10. The CDR3 is 13 residues long. The chain's CDR3 is CATSGPGTDLYTF. The DNA of the CDR3 is TGTGCCACCAGCGGCCCCGGGACAGACCTCTACACCTTC.

The rearrangement uses TRBV11-2 and TRBJ2-1, with 11 bases fitting TRBD2. Germline V gene lookup returns CDR1 SGHAT and CDR2 FQNNGV. This CDR3 contains 15 residues. V lost 5 bases to trimming and J lost 3 bases; unmatched junction nucleotides: 3. In DNA, the CDR3 is TGTGCCAGCAGCACAACTAGCGGGAGCTACAATGAGCAGTTCTTC. Amino acid sequence: CASSTTSGSYNEQFF.

The chain has TRBV7-2 and TRBJ1-1; 8 nucleotides match TRBD1. The CDR3 sequence is 15 residues long. V gave up 1 base and J gave up 5 bases; unmatched junction bases: 6. Germline V gene sequence: CDR1 SGHTA, CDR2 FQGNSA. The CDR3 region has the DNA TGTGCCAGCAGCTTAGAAGCAGGGGGCAGGACTGAAGCTTTCTTT. This gives the protein CASSLEAGGRTEAFF.

The genes are TRBV15 and TRBJ2-7; 8 bases fit TRBD1. Germline V gene lookup returns CDR1 LNHNV and CDR2 YYDKDF (reference sequence). J was trimmed by 3 bases and V by 1 base; bases with no gene match: 5. CDR3 length: 15 amino acids. The CDR3 DNA is TGTGCCACCAGCAGAGTAGGACAGGGATACTACGAGCAGTACTTC. Protein sequence: CATSRVGQGYYEQYF. Looking up the rest from reference TRBV15 and TRBJ2-7 gives the full variable domain: DAMVIQNPRYQVTQFGKPVTLSCSQTLNHNVMYWYQQKSSQAPKLLFHYYDKDFNNEADTPDNFQSRRPNTSFCFLDIRSPGLGDTAMYLCATSRVGQGYYEQYFGPGTRLTVT.

Comments on this clone: Different DNA sequences within this sample yield the same CDR3. The V call is TRBV19, the J call TRBJ2-7; TRBD1 matches at 9 bases. With 4 bases clipped from V and 3 bases from J, the junction kept 7 bases outside the gene matches. The germline V gene has CDR1 LNHDA and CDR2 SQIVND (reference sequence). The CDR3 spans 15 residues. The CDR3 nucleotides read TGTGCCAGTAGTACTCCGGGACAGGGCATCTACGAGCAGTACTTC. Translated: CASSTPGQGIYEQYF.

This clone turned up a few times. The chain joins TRBV10-1 to TRBJ2-7; 9 bases agree with TRBD1. V trimming: 3 bases; J trimming: 5 bases; junction bases outside the gene matches: 2. Germline V gene data show CDR1 as WNHNN and CDR2 as SYGVQD (reference sequence). This CDR3 contains 13 residues. CDR3 DNA sequence: TGCGCCAGCAGTGATTGGGACAGGGACGAGCAGTACTTC. Protein sequence: CASSDWDRDEQYF.

The rearrangement links TRBV5-6 to TRBJ2-1; 8 bases are a match to TRBD2. Germline CDR1 reads SGHDT; CDR2 reads YYEEEE. With V trimmed by 4 bases and J by 4 bases, 4 bases remained unmatched. The CDR3 runs to 14 residues. Here the CDR3 DNA reads TGTGCCAGCAGCGCGGGGGGAGGTTACAATGAGCAGTTCTTC. Protein product: CASSAGGGYNEQFF.

Only one count was recorded for this clone. The chain is built from TRBV7-6 and TRBJ1-2; a weak D match, TRBD1 (6 bases). In germline, CDR1 is SGHVS, CDR2 FNYEAQ. The CDR3 contains 15 residues. Trimming shortened V by 1 base and J by 6 bases, and 15 bases separated the two germline ends. The CDR3: CASSLDLQGVNGYTF. CDR3 bases: TGTGCCAGCAGCTTAGATTTACAGGGAGTCAATGGCTACACCTTC.

The chain recombines TRBV6-4 with TRBJ2-2; TRBD2 might be the D (6 bases). V lost 6 bases to trimming and J lost 4 bases, with 21 bases between them. The CDR3 extends over 17 amino acids. CDR1 is MRHNA, CDR2 SNTAGT, per germline. CDR3: CASSALEGGPVTGELFF. Here the CDR3 DNA reads TGTGCCAGCAGCGCTCTTGAGGGAGGACCTGTCACCGGGGAGCTGTTTTTT.

This rearrangement joins TRBV5-1 to TRBJ2-3; 8 nucleotides match TRBD1. The germline V gene encodes CDR1 SGHRS and CDR2 YFSETQ. The CDR3 covers 15 residues. The ends lost 4 bases at V and 3 bases at J; junction bases unmatched: 7. The CDR3 DNA reads as TGCGCCAGCAGCCAACAGGGGGTATCAACAGATACGCAGTATTTT. This codes for CASSQQGVSTDTQYF.

V and J are TRBV29-1 and TRBJ2-7, with 7 bases matching TRBD1. The V segment lost 6 bases and the J segment 0 bases; nucleotides outside the gene matches: 5. Germline V gene lookup returns CDR1 SQVTM and CDR2 ANQGSEA. This CDR3 has 13 amino acids. The CDR3 coding sequence is TGCAGCGTGAAGACAGGGAGCTCCTACGAGCAGTACTTC. Residues: CSVKTGSSYEQYF.

The chain recombines TRBV19 with TRBJ2-2, with 7 bases that match TRBD2. Germline V gene data show CDR1 as LNHDA and CDR2 as SQIVND (reference sequence). V lost 4 bases, J lost 6 bases, and 17 bases stayed unmatched. This CDR3 is built from 18 residues. This CDR3 is CASSTHTPGGSVAGELFF. The CDR3 nucleotides are TGTGCCAGTAGTACCCATACCCCTGGCGGGAGCGTCGCCGGGGAGCTGTTTTTT. The full variable domain, in which reference TRBV19 and TRBJ2-2 provide the parts outside the CDR3, is DGGITQSPKYLFRKEGQNVTLSCEQNLNHDAMYWYRQDPGQGLRLIYYSQIVNDFQKGDIAEGYSVSREKKESFPLTVTSAQKNPTAFYLCASSTHTPGGSVAGELFFGEGSRLTVL.

The rearrangement uses TRBV29-1 and TRBJ2-1; 10 nucleotides agree with TRBD2. With V trimmed by 3 bases and J by 10 bases, 6 bases remained unmatched. The CDR3 has 13 amino acids. Per the germline V gene, CDR1 is SQVTM and CDR2 is ANQGSEA. CDR3 loop: CSVEGLAGDEQFF. In DNA form, the CDR3 reads TGCAGCGTTGAGGGGCTAGCGGGAGACGAGCAGTTCTTC.

The gene calls are TRBV4-1 and TRBJ1-2; possible D gene TRBD1, 6 bases. Deletions cut 4 bases from V and 2 bases from J, with 11 bases between. This CDR3 region has 14 residues. The V gene's germline CDR1 is MGHRA and CDR2 YSYEKL. Written as DNA, the CDR3 is TGCGCCAGCAGCCCTCGGACAGCCAACTATGGCTACACCTTC. Its protein product is CASSPRTANYGYTF.

The chain has TRBV27 and TRBJ2-3; 8 bases are shared with TRBD2. Trimming at V came to 5 bases and at J to 6 bases, leaving 4 bases not matched to a gene. CDR1 and CDR2 (germline): MNHEY, SMNVEV (reference sequence). The CDR3 contains 13 residues. The CDR3 nucleotides read TGTGCCAGCAGTGGACTAGCCCCCGATACGCAGTATTTT. Translating gives CASSGLAPDTQYF.

The V gene is TRBV6-5, the J gene TRBJ1-4; D is possibly TRBD1 (6 bases). This CDR3 contains 12 residues. From germline, CDR1 is MNHEY and CDR2 SVGAGI. Trimming stripped 8 bases from V and 4 bases from J, with 8 bases between. CDR3 sequence: CASQGINEKLFF. CDR3 nucleotide sequence: TGTGCCAGCCAGGGGATTAATGAAAAACTGTTTTTT.

This chain uses TRBV19 with TRBJ1-5; 10 nucleotides line up with TRBD1. Germline V CDR1 and CDR2: LNHDA, SQIVND (reference sequence). The CDR3 runs 13 residues. Losses at the gene ends were 9 bases for V and 7 bases for J; bases not matched to a gene: 6. The CDR3 reads CASHRDRGQPQHF. The CDR3 DNA reads TGTGCCAGCCACCGGGACAGGGGCCAGCCCCAGCATTTT.

The chain is built from TRBV2 and TRBJ2-2; TRBD2 is a possible D gene (6 bases). CDR3 length: 15 amino acids. CDR1 is SNHLY and CDR2 is FYNNEI in the germline V gene. Trimming shortened V by 6 bases and J by 0 bases, and 11 bases separated the two germline ends. Here the CDR3 DNA reads TGTGCCAGCAGGGGCGGGGTCTCGAACACCGGGGAGCTGTTTTTT. It codes for CASRGGVSNTGELFF.

The chain is built from TRBV27 and TRBJ2-3; the match to TRBD2 covers 13 bases. The J segment lost 6 bases and the V segment lost 3 bases, leaving 6 bases of the junction unmatched. Germline lookup yields CDR1 MNHEY and CDR2 SMNVEV (reference sequence). This CDR3 spans 16 amino acids. CDR3 loop: CASSLGLAGPWDTQYF. The CDR3 DNA sequence: TGTGCCAGCAGTTTGGGACTAGCGGGGCCATGGGATACGCAGTATTTT.

As regards this clone: This likely comes from a read error, as the CDR3 has no conserved phenylalanine or tryptophan at its end. It is unclear where the CDR3 begins or ends on the DNA, so no DNA is shown, and the CDR3 is as TCRdb lists it. This chain's CDR3 is CASSKSGQCY. This chain connects TRBV21-1 to TRBJ1-4; the table's D call, TRBD1, has no DNA check behind it. TRBV21-1 corresponds to a pseudogene. Termini included, the CDR3 measures 10 amino acids.

This sequence joins TRBV21-1 and TRBJ1-1; the table assigns TRBD1, which was not confirmed against the DNA. TRBV21-1 is an annotated pseudogene. The CDR3 sequence is 17 residues long. CDR3 region: CASSGDREAGLNTEAFF. In DNA, the CDR3 is TGTGCCAGCAGTGGGGACAGGGAAGCCGGCCTGAACACTGAAGCTTTCTTT.

This chain joins TRBV2 and TRBJ2-7; 8 bases agree with TRBD1. Germline CDR1 SNHLY, CDR2 FYNNEI. The CDR3 runs to 12 residues. V lost 8 bases and J lost 4; bases outside the gene matches: 4. The CDR3: CASFQGAYEQYF. CDR3 DNA sequence: TGTGCCAGCTTCCAGGGGGCATACGAGCAGTACTTC.

The chain has TRBV14 and TRBJ2-1, with 7 nucleotides matching TRBD1. Germline V lookup: CDR1 SGHDN, CDR2 FVKESK. CDR3 length equals 14 residues. V gave up 8 bases and J gave up 3 bases; unmatched junction bases: 7. CDR3 bases: TGTGCCAGCGGACCGGGACAGAGCTACAATGAGCAGTTCTTC. Residues: CASGPGQSYNEQFF.

In regard to this clone: This sample also contains other DNA sequences that code for the same CDR3. The chain joins TRBV7-9 to TRBJ1-2; D not certain. The ends were cut back, 1 base at V and 0 bases at J, with 6 bases in the middle. Germline-derived CDR1 and CDR2 are SEHNR and FQNEAQ (reference sequence). The CDR3 is 14 residues long. The CDR3 loop reads CASSLGTANYGYTF. The CDR3 DNA is TGTGCCAGCAGCTTAGGCACTGCTAACTATGGCTACACCTTC.

The chain combines TRBV5-1 with TRBJ2-1; TRBD2 agrees at 10 bases. Trimming removed 3 bases from V and 4 bases from J; junction bases left unmatched: 4. The CDR3 consists of 15 residues. From germline, CDR1 is SGHRS and CDR2 YFSETQ. DNA of the CDR3: TGCGCCAGCAGCTCCGGTAGCGGGAGGTACAATGAGCAGTTCTTC. This translates into CASSSGSGRYNEQFF.

The chain carries TRBV19 and TRBJ1-5, with D perhaps TRBD1 (5 bases). This CDR3 is 14 amino acids long. The germline V gene encodes CDR1 LNHDA and CDR2 SQIVND (reference sequence). V was shortened by 7 bases and J by 2 bases, with 12 bases between the two germline ends. CDR3 sequence reads: CASTGVGGNQPQHF. The CDR3 DNA sequence: TGTGCCAGTACGGGGGTCGGTGGCAATCAGCCCCAGCATTTT. Together with reference TRBV19 and TRBJ1-5, the CDR3 gives the full variable domain: DGGITQSPKYLFRKEGQNVTLSCEQNLNHDAMYWYRQDPGQGLRLIYYSQIVNDFQKGDIAEGYSVSREKKESFPLTVTSAQKNPTAFYLCASTGVGGNQPQHFGDGTRLSIL.

This clone was seen a few times. The chain has TRBV27 and TRBJ1-1; tentatively, D is TRBD1 (5 bases). Per germline, CDR1 MNHEY and CDR2 SMNVEV (reference sequence). The V gene lost 4 bases and the J gene lost 2 bases, with 17 bases spanning the gap. This CDR3 comprises 16 residues. The CDR3 DNA is TGTGCCAGCAGTTCCCCAACAGGCCGCCCTAACACTGAAGCTTTCTTT. Amino acids: CASSSPTGRPNTEAFF.

The V call is TRBV7-9, the J call TRBJ2-7, with TRBD1 identical over 9 bases. Germline CDR1 reads SEHNR; CDR2 reads FQNEAQ (reference sequence). This CDR3 contains 15 residues. J was trimmed by 0 bases and V by 5 bases; bases with no gene match: 5. The CDR3 nucleotides read TGTGCCAGCAGCCAGGACAGGGGCGTCTCCTACGAGCAGTACTTC. Protein product: CASSQDRGVSYEQYF.

This chain joins TRBV13 and TRBJ1-2; possible D gene TRBD1, 6 bases. V lost 5 bases to trimming and J lost 1 base, with 17 bases between them. Germline-derived CDR1 and CDR2 are PRHDT and FYEKMQ (reference sequence). This CDR3 is 16 amino acids long. The CDR3 DNA is TGTGCCAGCAGCCGCGAGGGCGGACAGATTAACTATGGCTACACCTTC. Translating it yields CASSREGGQINYGYTF.

The chain is built from TRBV19 and TRBJ2-1; the match to TRBD1 covers 9 bases. J lost 8 bases, V lost 4 bases, and 6 bases had no gene match. Germline lookup yields CDR1 LNHDA and CDR2 SQIVND (reference sequence). The CDR3 length is 14 residues. The CDR3 sequence is CASSTGQGTHEQFF. The CDR3 region has the DNA TGTGCCAGTAGTACCGGACAGGGGACCCATGAGCAGTTCTTC.